The table lists the clone carrying this T cell receptor beta chain with a few counts. The sample belongs to a study of shared T cell receptors in the human thymus. The data were produced by immunoSEQ multiplex PCR, yet TCRdb's version contains in-frame clones alone and is incomplete. The profile covers about 660,000 clones, with around nine tenths appearing a single time and around 0.01% taken by the ten largest. With 3 bases clipped from V and 7 bases from J, the junction kept 9 bases outside the gene matches. The CDR3 consists of 16 residues. Germline V gives CDR1 LGHNA, CDR2 YSLEER. This same sample was also taken into another study, of human thymus T cells. This second study says: Donors consisted of healthy Finnish infants (having corrective surgery for congenital heart defects). Obtained as resections during corrective heart surgery, the thymus tissue was then studied. V and J gene usage appeared biased in thymic and blood repertoires. Highly overlapping thymic repertoires among unrelated individuals were reported in related research.

The chain links TRBV4-3 to TRBJ2-6; 7 positions agree with TRBD2. The specimen was thymocytes. This receptor was identified in a boy younger than two with a congenital heart defect. The DNA of the CDR3 is TGCGCCAGCAGCCAGCCCGGGGGAGGGGCCGCCAACGTCCTGACTTTC. Protein sequence: CASSQPGGGAANVLTF.